These 28 T cell receptor beta chains share one sample of origin, sequenced in a study of blood T cell repertoires in COVID-19. TCRdb keeps only in-frame clones here, not all; method: immunoSEQ multiplex PCR. In the table there are roughly 250,000 clones, around 87% of which are singletons. Sample: PBMCs or T cells enriched from blood (not recorded which). The source of these receptors is a woman aged 40 to 49 with acute COVID-19.

The rearrangement uses TRBV10-3 and TRBJ2-7; D uncertain. V lost 4 bases, J lost 0 bases, and 10 bases lay in between. The CDR3 runs to 14 residues. Germline lookup yields CDR1 ENHRY and CDR2 SYGVKD. Written as DNA, the CDR3 is TGTGCCATCAGTGGCGGAGCGAGCTCCTACGAGCAGTACTTC. The encoded protein is CAISGGASSYEQYF.

The rearrangement joins TRBV9 to TRBJ2-7; 10 positions match TRBD2. Per the germline V gene, CDR1 is SGDLS and CDR2 is YYNGEE. This CDR3 region has 14 residues. The J segment lost 3 bases and the V segment lost 4 bases, leaving 4 bases of the junction unmatched. CDR3 in DNA: TGTGCCAGCAGCCCCCGACTAGCGGGCTACGAGCAGTACTTC. Its translation is CASSPRLAGYEQYF.

Here the CDR3 DNA reads TGCGCCAGCAGACTCAACTCTGGGGCCAACGTCCTGACTTTC. This encodes CASRLNSGANVLTF. The chain combines TRBV5-1 with TRBJ2-6, with no clear D. The germline CDR1 and CDR2 sequences are SGHRS and YFSETQ. This CDR3 region has 14 residues. Trimming took off 5 bases at V and 0 bases at J, with 6 bases between the two ends.

This chain links TRBV5-1 with TRBJ1-3; D remains unclear. The germline V gene encodes CDR1 SGHRS and CDR2 YFSETQ. The CDR3 has 15 amino acids. V was clipped by 0 bases and J by 4 bases, with 11 bases between them. The CDR3 loop is CASSLDLSSGNTIYF. The CDR3 DNA reads as TGCGCCAGCAGCTTGGACCTCAGTAGCGGAAACACCATATATTTT.

V and J are TRBV2 and TRBJ1-2; no definite D call. The CDR3 loop spans 15 amino acids. Looked up from germline, CDR1 is SNHLY and CDR2 is FYNNEI. Deletions cut 3 bases from V and 5 bases from J, with 16 bases between. CDR3 loop: CASSEGTASWYGYTF. As DNA, the CDR3 is TGTGCCAGCAGTGAGGGCACAGCCTCTTGGTATGGCTACACCTTC.

The chain recombines TRBV11-1 with TRBJ1-2; the match to TRBD1 covers 12 bases. The CDR3 sequence is 14 residues long. V lost 4 bases and J lost 6; bases outside the gene matches: 3. CDR1 is SGHAT and CDR2 is FQDESV in the germline V gene (reference sequence). For the CDR3, the DNA is TGTGCCAGCAGCTCCGGGACAGGGGGCCATGGCTACACCTTC. This gives the protein CASSSGTGGHGYTF.

The gene calls are TRBV3-1 (or the pseudogene TRBV3-2) and TRBJ2-2, with D possibly matching TRBD1 (6 bases). The V end was cut by 4 bases, the J end by 0 bases, with 12 bases between. Germline CDR1 LGHDT, CDR2 YNNKEL (reference sequence). The CDR3 has 16 amino acids. CDR3 amino acids: CASSPVGGPNTGELFF. The DNA of the CDR3 is TGTGCCAGCAGCCCGGTTGGGGGCCCGAACACCGGGGAGCTGTTTTTT.

This chain links TRBV5-8 with TRBJ2-3, with 10 nucleotides matching TRBD2. This CDR3 spans 16 amino acids. After removal of 2 bases from V and 4 bases from J, the junction contained 7 bases not matched to a gene. Germline V gives CDR1 SGHTS, CDR2 YDEGEE. The CDR3 region is CASSLLGLAGADTQYF. In nucleotides, the CDR3 is TGTGCCAGCAGCTTATTGGGGCTAGCGGGAGCAGATACGCAGTATTTT.

In its sample, this clone was seen once. This chain uses TRBV5-6 with TRBJ2-7; D might be TRBD1 (6 bases). This CDR3 spans 15 amino acids. V lost 0 bases and J 5 bases, leaving 15 bases between the germline ends. Germline assignment: CDR1 SGHDT and CDR2 YYEEEE. The CDR3 loop reads CASSLETGPWDEQYF. Written as DNA, the CDR3 is TGTGCCAGCAGCTTGGAGACAGGACCTTGGGACGAGCAGTACTTC.

V gene TRBV25-1 combines with J gene TRBJ2-2, with 7 bases identical to TRBD1. The germline gives CDR1 MGHDK, CDR2 SYGVNS. The junction had 9 bases not matched to a gene; V was cut back by 4 bases and J by 7 bases. This CDR3 spans 15 amino acids. CDR3 DNA sequence: TGTGCCAGCAGTGCCACAGGGGACGGAGGCGGGGAGCTGTTTTTT. Translating it yields CASSATGDGGGELFF.

The V and J genes are TRBV7-3 and TRBJ2-1, with 11 positions matching TRBD2. Germline V gene sequence: CDR1 SGHTA, CDR2 FQGTGA. The CDR3 runs 16 residues. Trimming at V came to 4 bases and at J to 5 bases, leaving 7 bases not matched to a gene. CDR3 sequence reads: CASSSYSGRGNNEQFF. The CDR3 DNA reads TGTGCCAGCAGCTCCTATAGCGGGAGGGGAAACAATGAGCAGTTCTTC.

The chain employs TRBV11-3 and TRBJ2-7, with TRBD1 matching 7 bases. The CDR3 is 15 amino acids. From germline, CDR1 is SGHNT and CDR2 YENEEA. Losses at the gene ends were 1 base for V and 0 bases for J; bases not matched to a gene: 3. The CDR3 DNA follows: TGTGCCAGCAGCTTAGGGACAGGAATCTCCTACGAGCAGTACTTC. Translation gives CASSLGTGISYEQYF.

The rearrangement joins TRBV19 to TRBJ2-1; possible D gene TRBD2, 6 bases. Per germline, CDR1 LNHDA and CDR2 SQIVND (reference sequence). The CDR3 contains 15 residues. Trimming removed 5 bases from V and 0 bases from J, with 11 bases in between. CDR3 bases: TGTGCCAGTAGTCTTAGCGGATTCTCCTACAATGAGCAGTTCTTC. The encoded protein is CASSLSGFSYNEQFF. Full variable domain (outside the CDR3, taken from reference TRBV19 and TRBJ2-1): DGGITQSPKYLFRKEGQNVTLSCEQNLNHDAMYWYRQDPGQGLRLIYYSQIVNDFQKGDIAEGYSVSREKKESFPLTVTSAQKNPTAFYLCASSLSGFSYNEQFFGPGTRLTVL.

The rearrangement uses TRBV6-5 and TRBJ1-2; 9 bases align to TRBD1. This CDR3 contains 13 residues. The ends lost 8 bases at V and 9 bases at J; junction bases unmatched: 10. CDR1 MNHEY and CDR2 SVGAGI come from the germline V gene. As DNA, the CDR3 is TGTGCCAGCGCCGAGTCGGACAGGGGTCGCTACACCTTC. Protein product: CASAESDRGRYTF.

DNA for the CDR3: TGTGCCAGTAGTATTGACGGCGGCCCCGGGGAGACCCAGTACTTC. It yields the protein CASSIDGGPGETQYF. This chain links TRBV19 with TRBJ2-5; D unresolved. CDR1 and CDR2 (germline): LNHDA, SQIVND (reference sequence). The CDR3 has 15 amino acids. V lost 3 bases and J lost 5, with 16 bases in between.

J is TRBJ2-5 and V is TRBV4-1, with 13 nucleotides matching TRBD2. The V segment lost 4 bases and the J segment 4 bases; nucleotides outside the gene matches: 6. Germline V gene sequence: CDR1 MGHRA, CDR2 YSYEKL. The CDR3 has 16 residues. The DNA for the CDR3 is TGCGCCAGCAGCCCTCTTGGACTAGCGGGGGTAGAGACCCAGTACTTC. Translating it yields CASSPLGLAGVETQYF.

The V call is TRBV18, the J call TRBJ2-7, with 11 bases aligning to TRBD1. Trimming took 3 bases from V and 0 from J; bases not matched to a gene: 1. CDR3 length: 15 amino acids. CDR1 is KGHSH, CDR2 LQKENI, per germline. CDR3 sequence reads: CASSPGTGGSYEQYF. CDR3 DNA: TGTGCCAGCTCACCCGGGACAGGGGGCTCCTACGAGCAGTACTTC. The full variable domain, its missing parts supplied by reference TRBV18 and TRBJ2-7, is NAGVMQNPRHLVRRRGQEARLRCSPMKGHSHVYWYRQLPEEGLKFMVYLQKENIIDESGMPKERFSAEFPKEGPSILRIQQVVRGDSAAYFCASSPGTGGSYEQYFGPGTRLTVT.

The V and J genes are TRBV7-3 and TRBJ2-2; TRBD2 is a possible D gene (6 bases). V lost 2 bases and J lost 2, with 15 bases in between. The length of the CDR3 is 17 residues. Germline loops: CDR1 SGHTA, CDR2 FQGTGA. The CDR3 loop is CASSLSSGSANTGELFF. For the CDR3, the DNA is TGTGCCAGCAGCTTATCCAGCGGGTCGGCAAACACCGGGGAGCTGTTTTTT.

The genes are TRBV5-1 and TRBJ2-7; no clear D. Trimming pared 0 bases from V and 1 base from J, leaving 8 bases between. This CDR3 is 14 amino acids long. CDR1 is SGHRS and CDR2 is YFSETQ in the germline V gene. The CDR3 sequence: CASSLVQSSYEQYF. The CDR3 nucleotides read TGCGCCAGCAGCTTGGTACAGAGTTCCTACGAGCAGTACTTC.

V gene TRBV19 combines with J gene TRBJ2-3; 10 bases are a match to TRBD2. V gave up 1 base and J gave up 10 bases; unmatched junction bases: 11. Per germline, CDR1 LNHDA and CDR2 SQIVND (reference sequence). This CDR3 contains 16 residues. The CDR3 DNA sequence: TGTGCCAGTAGTATAGGTCTAGCGGGAGACACGCACGCGCAGTATTTT. It translates to CASSIGLAGDTHAQYF. The full variable domain, completed using reference TRBV19 and TRBJ2-3, is DGGITQSPKYLFRKEGQNVTLSCEQNLNHDAMYWYRQDPGQGLRLIYYSQIVNDFQKGDIAEGYSVSREKKESFPLTVTSAQKNPTAFYLCASSIGLAGDTHAQYFGPGTRLTVL.

J is TRBJ1-3 and V is TRBV7-9; D is perhaps TRBD1 (6 bases). V gave up 5 bases and J gave up 0 bases, with 26 bases separating them. The CDR3 has 20 residues. Germline V gene sequence: CDR1 SEHNR, CDR2 FQNEAQ (reference sequence). The CDR3 DNA sequence: TGTGCCAGCAGCATCCCCGAGGGAAACAGGGAGTCCTCCTCTGGAAACACCATATATTTT. Its translation is CASSIPEGNRESSSGNTIYF.

The chain employs TRBV5-5 and TRBJ2-7; D not certain. In germline, CDR1 is SGHKS, CDR2 YYEKEE (reference sequence). The CDR3 covers 14 residues. V lost 0 bases and J lost 3, with 10 bases in between. This CDR3 is CASSLVAPRYEQYF. CDR3 nucleotides: TGTGCCAGCAGCTTGGTGGCACCTCGCTACGAGCAGTACTTC.

V is TRBV27 and J is TRBJ1-1; tentative D call: TRBD1 (5 bases). Deletions cut 8 bases from V and 0 bases from J, with 13 bases between. The CDR3 consists of 14 residues. Germline assignment: CDR1 MNHEY and CDR2 SMNVEV (reference sequence). The CDR3 bases are TGTGCCAGCCCCGAAGGGGATCTGAACACTGAAGCTTTCTTT. This sequence encodes CASPEGDLNTEAFF.

This clone appeared once. The rearrangement joins TRBV5-1 to TRBJ1-6; TRBD1 matches at 8 bases. Germline CDR1 reads SGHRS; CDR2 reads YFSETQ. V gave up 4 bases and J gave up 7 bases; unmatched junction bases: 4. This CDR3 has 14 amino acids. CDR3 amino acids: CASSARGRNSPLHF. CDR3 nucleotide sequence: TGCGCCAGCAGCGCCAGGGGGCGGAATTCACCCCTCCACTTT. Looking up the rest from reference TRBV5-1 and TRBJ1-6 gives the full variable domain: KAGVTQTPRYLIKTRGQQVTLSCSPISGHRSVSWYQQTPGQGLQFLFEYFSETQRNKGNFPGRFSGRQFSNSRSEMNVSTLELGDSALYLCASSARGRNSPLHFGNGTRLTVT.

A few counts support this clone. CDR3 in amino acids: CASSVEGGSYEQYF. The CDR3 DNA sequence: TGTGCCAGCAGCGTAGAGGGAGGGTCCTACGAGCAGTACTTC. The chain recombines TRBV9 with TRBJ2-7; 7 positions match TRBD2. V gave up 0 bases and J gave up 1 base; unmatched junction bases: 1. Germline CDR1 and CDR2: SGDLS and YYNGEE. This CDR3 comprises 14 residues.

The rearrangement joins TRBV30 to TRBJ1-3; no clear D. Germline values: CDR1 GTSNPN, CDR2 SVGIG (reference sequence). The length of the CDR3 is 13 residues. V dropped 4 bases and J dropped 4 bases, with 11 bases sitting between them. CDR3 sequence (DNA): TGTGCCTGGAATGGTGAGGTGGGAAACACCATATATTTT. Protein sequence: CAWNGEVGNTIYF.

The sample holds one count of this clone. The CDR3 nucleotides read TGTGCCAGTAGTGTGGGCAGGGAACAAGAGACCCAGTACTTC. Amino acid sequence: CASSVGREQETQYF. The chain couples TRBV19 to TRBJ2-5, with D maybe TRBD1 (5 bases). Germline assignment: CDR1 LNHDA and CDR2 SQIVND (reference sequence). Trimming pared 5 bases from V and 2 bases from J, leaving 12 bases between. The CDR3 extends over 14 amino acids.

The chain is built from TRBV2 and TRBJ2-1; possible D gene TRBD2, 6 bases. Germline V gives CDR1 SNHLY, CDR2 FYNNEI. V was shortened by 3 bases and J by 0 bases, with 12 bases between the two germline ends. The CDR3 has 16 amino acids. Written as DNA, the CDR3 is TGTGCCAGCAGTGAGGATGGGAGGAGCTCCTACAATGAGCAGTTCTTC. It codes for CASSEDGRSSYNEQFF.